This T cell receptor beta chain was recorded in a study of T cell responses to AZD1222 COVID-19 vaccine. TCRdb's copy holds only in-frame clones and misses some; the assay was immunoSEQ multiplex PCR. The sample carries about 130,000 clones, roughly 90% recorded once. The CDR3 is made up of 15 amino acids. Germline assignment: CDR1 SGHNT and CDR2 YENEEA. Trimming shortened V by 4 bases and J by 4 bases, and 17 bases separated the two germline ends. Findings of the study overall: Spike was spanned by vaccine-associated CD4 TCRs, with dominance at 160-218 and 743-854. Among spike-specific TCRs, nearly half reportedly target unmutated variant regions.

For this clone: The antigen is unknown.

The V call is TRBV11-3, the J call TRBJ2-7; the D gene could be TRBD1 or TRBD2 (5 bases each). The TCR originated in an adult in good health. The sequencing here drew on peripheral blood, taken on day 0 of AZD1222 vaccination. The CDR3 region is CASSSPRGPPYEQYF. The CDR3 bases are TGTGCCAGCAGCTCCCCCCGGGGACCGCCGTACGAGCAGTACTTC.